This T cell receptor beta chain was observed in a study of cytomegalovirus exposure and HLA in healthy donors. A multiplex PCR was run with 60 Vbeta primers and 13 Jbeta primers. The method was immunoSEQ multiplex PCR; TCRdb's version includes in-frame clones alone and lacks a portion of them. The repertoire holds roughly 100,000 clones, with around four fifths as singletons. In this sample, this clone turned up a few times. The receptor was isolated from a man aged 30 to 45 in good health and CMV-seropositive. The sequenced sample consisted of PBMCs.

CDR3: CASSSQGGNTGELFF. CDR3 coding DNA: TGTGCCAGTAGTAGCCAGGGAGGAAACACCGGGGAGCTGTTTTTT. The V and J genes are TRBV19 and TRBJ2-2; D possibly corresponds to TRBD2 (6 bases). The CDR3 length is 15 residues. CDR1 LNHDA and CDR2 SQIVND come from the germline V gene (reference sequence). V lost 4 bases, J lost 2 bases, and 11 bases lay in between.